This T cell receptor beta chain was retrieved from a study of shared clonotypes between healthy human individuals. Points on this clone: The antigen remains unidentified.

The DNA input per sorted-subset replicate PCR was roughly 0.2 ug, corresponding to 28,000 or so T cell genomes. TCRdb's copy holds only in-frame clones and misses some; the assay was immunoSEQ multiplex PCR. The sample has 170,000 or so clones, 65% to 70% seen once. Germline values: CDR1 DFQATT, CDR2 SNEGSKA (reference sequence). This CDR3 has 11 residues. V gave up 1 base and J gave up 6 bases, with 7 bases separating them. Findings and caveats of the study: Researchers found naive subsets generally carried larger estimated richness than memory subsets.

The study enrolled healthy HIV-negative adults without recent acute infections or vaccinations as donors. Adults of Caucasian background living in Nashville, Tennessee made up all donors. The sample taken for sequencing was memory CD4+ T cells sorted from blood. Sample subset: CD45RA-negative fraction. The V call is TRBV20-1, the J call TRBJ2-7; D ambiguous. The source is a man aged 30 to 45 in good health. The DNA for the CDR3 is TGCAGTGCTAGAGCCGGACGCGAGCAGTACTTC. Translating gives CSARAGREQYF.